The 10 T cell receptor beta chains given below trace back to one sample, sequenced in a study of T cell changes during pregnancy in multiple sclerosis. Using immunoSEQ multiplex PCR, the repertoire was profiled, and TCRdb retains in-frame clones only, with some absent. The sample records approximately 40,000 clones, approximately 90% being singletons. The sample consisted of CD4+ T cells from peripheral blood mononuclear cells, taken in the first trimester of pregnancy. These receptor sequences come from a female donor with multiple sclerosis, enrolled in a pregnancy study.

This clone was seen only a few times. V usage is TRBV5-1 and J usage is TRBJ2-3; 7 bases map to TRBD2. The CDR3 loop spans 13 amino acids. Germline V gene data show CDR1 as SGHRS and CDR2 as YFSETQ. Trimming at V came to 2 bases and at J to 3 bases, leaving 0 bases not matched to a gene. The CDR3 nucleotides read TGCGCCAGCAGCTTCGGGAGGACAGATACGCAGTATTTT. It encodes CASSFGRTDTQYF.

In this sample, this clone turned up a few times. V and J are TRBV9 and TRBJ2-3, with 7 positions matching TRBD2. In germline, CDR1 is SGDLS, CDR2 YYNGEE. The V and J ends lost 0 bases and 4 bases, in that order; junction bases with no gene match: 2. The CDR3 consists of 14 residues. The CDR3: CASSVGAGADTQYF. CDR3 bases: TGTGCCAGCAGCGTAGGGGCGGGAGCAGATACGCAGTATTTT.

The chain uses TRBV13 and TRBJ2-7; 7 nucleotides match TRBD1. J was trimmed by 0 bases and V by 5 bases; bases with no gene match: 7. CDR1 and CDR2 from the germline V gene are PRHDT and FYEKMQ (reference sequence). CDR3 size: 15 residues. The CDR3 protein is CASSRRDRPSYEQYF. DNA of the CDR3: TGTGCCAGCAGCCGCCGGGACAGACCCTCCTACGAGCAGTACTTC.

This chain joins TRBV5-1 and TRBJ1-2, with a possible D match to TRBD1 (5 bases). The V gene lost 4 bases and the J gene lost 2 bases, with 18 bases spanning the gap. The CDR3 runs to 16 residues. Germline values: CDR1 SGHRS, CDR2 YFSETQ. This chain's CDR3 is CASSTGLREGNYGYTF. DNA for the CDR3: TGCGCCAGCAGCACGGGCCTCAGGGAGGGAAACTATGGCTACACCTTC.

The rearrangement links TRBV5-4 to TRBJ2-1; TRBD2 might be the D (6 bases). Germline CDR1 reads SGHNT; CDR2 reads YYREEE (reference sequence). The CDR3 is made up of 15 amino acids. V lost 5 bases and J lost 10, with 22 bases in between. CDR3 in amino acids: CASSFQAGLGVEQFF. In nucleotides, the CDR3 is TGTGCCAGCAGTTTCCAAGCGGGTCTAGGGGTCGAGCAGTTCTTC. The full variable domain, with the rest looked up from reference TRBV5-4 and TRBJ2-1, is ETGVTQSPTHLIKTRGQQVTLRCSSQSGHNTVSWYQQALGQGPQFIFQYYREEENGRGNFPPRFSGLQFPNYSSELNVNALELDDSALYLCASSFQAGLGVEQFFGPGTRLTVL.

The V call is TRBV29-1, the J call TRBJ2-7, with 9 bases that match TRBD1. With V trimmed by 7 bases and J by 3 bases, 4 bases remained unmatched. Germline V gives CDR1 SQVTM, CDR2 ANQGSEA. The CDR3 extends over 12 amino acids. The CDR3 reads CSARDRDYEQYF. As DNA, the CDR3 is TGCAGCGCCCGGGACAGGGACTACGAGCAGTACTTC.

J is TRBJ1-4 and V is TRBV28; TRBD1 might be the D (5 bases). There are 16 residues in the CDR3. Trimming stripped 1 base from V and 0 bases from J, with 9 bases between. Germline V gene sequence: CDR1 MDHEN, CDR2 SYDVKM. The CDR3 spells CASSLLQAATNEKLFF. CDR3 bases: TGTGCCAGCAGTTTATTACAGGCCGCAACTAATGAAAAACTGTTTTTT.

The CDR3 DNA reads TGTGCCAGCAGTCCTACCCTAGCGGGATCTTACGAGCAGTACTTC. Protein sequence: CASSPTLAGSYEQYF. This sequence joins TRBV28 and TRBJ2-7; the match to TRBD2 covers 9 bases. Trimming cost V 5 bases and J 4 bases; bases outside gene matches: 9. This CDR3 comprises 15 residues. Germline assignment: CDR1 MDHEN and CDR2 SYDVKM.

This clone has more than one count but fewer than ten. The chain couples TRBV30 to TRBJ1-1; D remains ambiguous. Germline assignment: CDR1 GTSNPN and CDR2 SVGIG (reference sequence). V was trimmed by 0 bases and J by 8 bases, leaving 10 bases between them. The CDR3 is 12 residues long. The CDR3, as DNA: TGTGCCTGGAGTGTAATTCGCAGGGAAGCTTTCTTT. This gives the protein CAWSVIRREAFF.

The gene calls are TRBV5-1 and TRBJ1-1, with a tentative D call TRBD1 (5 bases). The V gene's germline CDR1 is SGHRS and CDR2 YFSETQ. The length of the CDR3 is 16 residues. Trimming removed 0 bases from V and 1 base from J, with 13 bases in between. CDR3: CASSLDGRQGNTEAFF. The CDR3 coding sequence is TGCGCCAGCAGCTTGGACGGTCGGCAGGGGAACACTGAAGCTTTCTTT.